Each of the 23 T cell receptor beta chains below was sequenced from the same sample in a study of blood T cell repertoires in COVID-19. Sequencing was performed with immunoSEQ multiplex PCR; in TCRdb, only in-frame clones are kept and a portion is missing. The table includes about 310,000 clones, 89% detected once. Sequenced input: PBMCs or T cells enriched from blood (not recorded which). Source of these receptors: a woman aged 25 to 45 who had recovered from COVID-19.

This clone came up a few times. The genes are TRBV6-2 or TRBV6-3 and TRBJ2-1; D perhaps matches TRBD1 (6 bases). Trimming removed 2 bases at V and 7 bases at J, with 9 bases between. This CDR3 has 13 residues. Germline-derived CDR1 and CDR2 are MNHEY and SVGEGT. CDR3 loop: CASSYDRTNEQFF. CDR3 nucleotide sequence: TGTGCCAGCAGTTACGACAGGACAAATGAGCAGTTCTTC.

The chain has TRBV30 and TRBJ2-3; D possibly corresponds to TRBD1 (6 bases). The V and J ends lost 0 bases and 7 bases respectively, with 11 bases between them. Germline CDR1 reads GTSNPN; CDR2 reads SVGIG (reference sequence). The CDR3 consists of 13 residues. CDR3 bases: TGTGCCTGGAGTGTACAAGGGGGAAATACGCAGTATTTT. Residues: CAWSVQGGNTQYF.

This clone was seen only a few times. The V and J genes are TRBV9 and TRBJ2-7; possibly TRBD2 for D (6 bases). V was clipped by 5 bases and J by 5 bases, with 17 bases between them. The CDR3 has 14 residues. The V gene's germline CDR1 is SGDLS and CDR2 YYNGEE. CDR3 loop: CASSGGTGRHEQYF. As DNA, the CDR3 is TGTGCCAGCAGTGGCGGGACTGGCCGCCACGAGCAGTACTTC.

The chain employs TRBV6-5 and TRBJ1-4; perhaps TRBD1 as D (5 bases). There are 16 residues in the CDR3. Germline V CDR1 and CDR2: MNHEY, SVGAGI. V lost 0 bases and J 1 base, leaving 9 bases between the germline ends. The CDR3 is CASSYSQGETNEKLFF. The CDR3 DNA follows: TGTGCCAGCAGTTACTCCCAGGGCGAAACTAATGAAAAACTGTTTTTT.

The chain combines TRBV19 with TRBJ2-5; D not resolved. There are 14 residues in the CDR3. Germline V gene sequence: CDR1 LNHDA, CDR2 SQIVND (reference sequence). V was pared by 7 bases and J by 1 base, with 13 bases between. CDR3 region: CASNAGVIQETQYF. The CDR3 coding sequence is TGTGCCAGTAACGCCGGAGTCATCCAAGAGACCCAGTACTTC.

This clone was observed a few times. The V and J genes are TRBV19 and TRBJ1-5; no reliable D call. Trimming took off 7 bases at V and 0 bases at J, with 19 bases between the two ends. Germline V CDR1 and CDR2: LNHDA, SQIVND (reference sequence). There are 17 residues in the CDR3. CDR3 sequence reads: CASKVSLLGYSNQPQHF. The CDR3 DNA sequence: TGTGCCAGTAAGGTATCGTTGTTGGGCTATAGCAATCAGCCCCAGCATTTT. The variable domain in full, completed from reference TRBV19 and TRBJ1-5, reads DGGITQSPKYLFRKEGQNVTLSCEQNLNHDAMYWYRQDPGQGLRLIYYSQIVNDFQKGDIAEGYSVSREKKESFPLTVTSAQKNPTAFYLCASKVSLLGYSNQPQHFGDGTRLSIL.

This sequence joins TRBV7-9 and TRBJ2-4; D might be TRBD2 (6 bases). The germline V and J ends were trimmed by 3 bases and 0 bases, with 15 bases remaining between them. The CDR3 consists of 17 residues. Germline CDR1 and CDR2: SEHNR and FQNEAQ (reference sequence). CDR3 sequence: CASSLGSGGLAKNIQYF. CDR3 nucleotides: TGTGCCAGCAGCTTGGGGTCCGGGGGATTAGCCAAAAACATTCAGTACTTC.

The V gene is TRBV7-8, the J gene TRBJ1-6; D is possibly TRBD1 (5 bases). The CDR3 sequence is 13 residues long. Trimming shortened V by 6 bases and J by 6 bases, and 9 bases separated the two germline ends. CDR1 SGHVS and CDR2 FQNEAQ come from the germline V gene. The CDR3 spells CASSQGTNSPLHF. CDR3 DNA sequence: TGTGCCAGCAGTCAGGGCACTAATTCACCCCTCCACTTT.

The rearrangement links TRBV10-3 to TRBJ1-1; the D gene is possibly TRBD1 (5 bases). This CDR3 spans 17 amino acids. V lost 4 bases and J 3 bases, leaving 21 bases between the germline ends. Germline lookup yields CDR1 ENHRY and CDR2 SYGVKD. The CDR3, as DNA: TGTGCCATCAGTGGGGCGGGGAAACGGGGGACGGACACTGAAGCTTTCTTT. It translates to CAISGAGKRGTDTEAFF.

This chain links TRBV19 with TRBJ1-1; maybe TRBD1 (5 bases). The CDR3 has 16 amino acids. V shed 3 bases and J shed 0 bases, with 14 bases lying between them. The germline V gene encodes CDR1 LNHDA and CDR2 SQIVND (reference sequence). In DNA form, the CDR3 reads TGTGCCAGTAGTATTCGGACAAAAACTTTGAACACTGAAGCTTTCTTT. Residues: CASSIRTKTLNTEAFF.

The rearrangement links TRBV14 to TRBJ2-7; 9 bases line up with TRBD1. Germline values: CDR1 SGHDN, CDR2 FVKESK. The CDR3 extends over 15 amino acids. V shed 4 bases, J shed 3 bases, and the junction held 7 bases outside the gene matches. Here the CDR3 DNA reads TGTGCCAGCAGCCCGACGGGACAGGGCCACTACGAGCAGTACTTC. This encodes CASSPTGQGHYEQYF. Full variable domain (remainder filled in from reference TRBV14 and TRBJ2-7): EAGVTQFPSHSVIEKGQTVTLRCDPISGHDNLYWYRRVMGKEIKFLLHFVKESKQDESGMPNNRFLAERTGGTYSTLKVQPAELEDSGVYFCASSPTGQGHYEQYFGPGTRLTVT.

The DNA for the CDR3 is TGCGCCAGGGTTACAGGGGACTCACCCCTCCACTTT. This translates into CARVTGDSPLHF. The V and J genes are TRBV23-1 and TRBJ1-6; TRBD1 aligns across 7 bases. TRBV23-1 is an open reading frame, and its role is uncertain. This CDR3 is built from 12 residues. Trimming removed 9 bases from V and 10 bases from J; junction bases left unmatched: 6.

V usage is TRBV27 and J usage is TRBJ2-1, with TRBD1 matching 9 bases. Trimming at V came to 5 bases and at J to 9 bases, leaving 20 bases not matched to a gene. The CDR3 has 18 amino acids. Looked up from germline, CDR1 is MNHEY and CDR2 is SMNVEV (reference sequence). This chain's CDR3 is CASSVPGIQGARAGEQFF. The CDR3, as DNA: TGTGCCAGCAGTGTTCCCGGGATACAGGGGGCGCGAGCCGGTGAGCAGTTCTTC.

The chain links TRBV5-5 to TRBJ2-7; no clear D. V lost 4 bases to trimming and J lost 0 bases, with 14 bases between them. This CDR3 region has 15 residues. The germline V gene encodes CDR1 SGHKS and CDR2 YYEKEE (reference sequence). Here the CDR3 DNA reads TGTGCCAGCAGCAGAGCGACGGAGTTCTCCTACGAGCAGTACTTC. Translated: CASSRATEFSYEQYF.

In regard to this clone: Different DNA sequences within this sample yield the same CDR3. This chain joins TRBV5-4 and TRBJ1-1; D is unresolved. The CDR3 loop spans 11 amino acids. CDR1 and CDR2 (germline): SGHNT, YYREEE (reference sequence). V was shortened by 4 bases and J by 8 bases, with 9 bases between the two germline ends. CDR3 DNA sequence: TGTGCCAGCAGCCGCAATACAGAAGCTTTCTTT. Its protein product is CASSRNTEAFF. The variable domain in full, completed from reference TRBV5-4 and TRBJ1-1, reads ETGVTQSPTHLIKTRGQQVTLRCSSQSGHNTVSWYQQALGQGPQFIFQYYREEENGRGNFPPRFSGLQFPNYSSELNVNALELDDSALYLCASSRNTEAFFGQGTRLTVV.

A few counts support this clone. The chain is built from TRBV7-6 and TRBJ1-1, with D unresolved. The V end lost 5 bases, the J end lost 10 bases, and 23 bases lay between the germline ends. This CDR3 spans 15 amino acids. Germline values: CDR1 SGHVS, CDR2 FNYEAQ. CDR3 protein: CASSRREPPEGRAFF. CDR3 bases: TGTGCCAGCAGCCGCCGTGAACCGCCCGAAGGGAGAGCTTTCTTT.

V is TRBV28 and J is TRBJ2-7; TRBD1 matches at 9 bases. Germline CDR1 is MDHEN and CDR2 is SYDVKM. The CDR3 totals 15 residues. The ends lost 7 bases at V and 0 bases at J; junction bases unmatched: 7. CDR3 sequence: CASTLGQGSSYEQYF. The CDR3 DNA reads TGTGCCAGCACCCTAGGACAGGGGAGCTCCTACGAGCAGTACTTC.

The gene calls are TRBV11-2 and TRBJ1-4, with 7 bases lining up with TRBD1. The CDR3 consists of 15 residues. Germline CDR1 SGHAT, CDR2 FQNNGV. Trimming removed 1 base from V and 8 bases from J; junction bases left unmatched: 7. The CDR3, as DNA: TGTGCCAGCAGCTTAGCAGGGGGTTATTTAGAAAAACTGTTTTTT. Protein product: CASSLAGGYLEKLFF.

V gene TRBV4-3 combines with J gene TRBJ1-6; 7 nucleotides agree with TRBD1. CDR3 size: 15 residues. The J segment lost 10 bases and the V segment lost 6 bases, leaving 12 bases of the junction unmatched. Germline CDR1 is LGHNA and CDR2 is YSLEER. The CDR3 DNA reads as TGCGCCAGCAGACTAGAACAGGGGCCGGAGTCACCCCTCCACTTT. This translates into CASRLEQGPESPLHF.

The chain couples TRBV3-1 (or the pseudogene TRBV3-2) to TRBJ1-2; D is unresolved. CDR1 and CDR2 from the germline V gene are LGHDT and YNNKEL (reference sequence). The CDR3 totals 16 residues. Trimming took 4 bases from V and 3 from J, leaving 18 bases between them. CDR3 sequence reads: CASSRFGTDLHYGYTF. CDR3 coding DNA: TGTGCCAGCAGCCGCTTCGGCACAGACCTCCACTATGGCTACACCTTC.

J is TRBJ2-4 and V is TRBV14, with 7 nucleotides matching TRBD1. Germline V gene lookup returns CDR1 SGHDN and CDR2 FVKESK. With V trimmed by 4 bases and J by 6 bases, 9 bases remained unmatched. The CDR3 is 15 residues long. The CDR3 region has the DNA TGTGCCAGCAGCCGGAGACAGGGTTTCGGAAACATTCAGTACTTC. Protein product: CASSRRQGFGNIQYF.

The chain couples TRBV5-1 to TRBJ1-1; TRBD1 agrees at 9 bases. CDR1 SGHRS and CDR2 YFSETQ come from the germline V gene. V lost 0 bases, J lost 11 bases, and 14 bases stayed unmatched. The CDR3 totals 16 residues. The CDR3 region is CASSLAGDREGFGAFF. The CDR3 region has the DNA TGCGCCAGCAGCTTGGCGGGGGACAGGGAAGGGTTTGGTGCTTTCTTT. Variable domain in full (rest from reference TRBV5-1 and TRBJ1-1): KAGVTQTPRYLIKTRGQQVTLSCSPISGHRSVSWYQQTPGQGLQFLFEYFSETQRNKGNFPGRFSGRQFSNSRSEMNVSTLELGDSALYLCASSLAGDREGFGAFFGQGTRLTVV.

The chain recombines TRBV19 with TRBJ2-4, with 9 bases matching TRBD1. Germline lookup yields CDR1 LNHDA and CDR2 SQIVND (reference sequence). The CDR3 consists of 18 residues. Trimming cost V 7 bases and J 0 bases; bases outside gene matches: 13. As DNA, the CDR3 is TGTGCCAGTACCCCCGGGACAGGGCCAACTCTAGCCAAAAACATTCAGTACTTC. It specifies CASTPGTGPTLAKNIQYF.